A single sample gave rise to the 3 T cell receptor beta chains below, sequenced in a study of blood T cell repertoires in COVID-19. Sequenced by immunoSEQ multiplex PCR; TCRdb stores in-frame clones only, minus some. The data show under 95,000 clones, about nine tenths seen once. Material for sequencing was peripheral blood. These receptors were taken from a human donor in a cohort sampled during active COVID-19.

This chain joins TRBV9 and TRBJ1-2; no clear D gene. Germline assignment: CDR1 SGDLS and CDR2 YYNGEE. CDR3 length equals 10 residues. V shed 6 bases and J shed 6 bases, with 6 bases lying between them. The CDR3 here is CASNHHGYTF. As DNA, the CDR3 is TGTGCCAGCAATCATCATGGCTACACCTTC.

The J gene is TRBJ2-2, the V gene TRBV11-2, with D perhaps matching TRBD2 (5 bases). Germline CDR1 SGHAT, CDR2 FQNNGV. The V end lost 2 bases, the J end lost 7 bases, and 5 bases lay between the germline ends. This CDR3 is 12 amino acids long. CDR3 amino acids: CASSLRDGELFF. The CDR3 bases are TGTGCCAGCAGCTTACGGGACGGGGAGCTGTTTTTT.

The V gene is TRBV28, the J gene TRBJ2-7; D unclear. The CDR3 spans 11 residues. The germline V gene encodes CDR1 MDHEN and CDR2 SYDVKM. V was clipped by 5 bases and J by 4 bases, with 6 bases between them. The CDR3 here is CASSPHYEQYF. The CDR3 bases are TGTGCCAGCAGTCCCCATTACGAGCAGTACTTC.